This T cell receptor beta chain was sequenced in a study of blood T cell repertoires in COVID-19. Study information: Sources were T cells, B-cell-depleted T cells, or PBMCs; the material itself was cDNA or gDNA.

Assay: immunoSEQ multiplex PCR; the TCRdb copy retains only in-frame clones and omits some. The sample has tens of thousands of clones, 70% to 90% seen once. Trimming removed 4 bases from V and 2 bases from J, with 15 bases in between. CDR1 and CDR2 (germline): SGHRS, YFSETQ. CDR3 size: 15 residues. While infection was still active, Seattle patients were enrolled and then followed longitudinally. The source is a woman in her 50s with COVID-19, enrolled during active disease. The sequenced sample was peripheral blood. J is TRBJ1-1 and V is TRBV5-1, with a possible D match to TRBD1 (6 bases). CDR3 coding DNA: TGCGCCAGCAGCCTAACCGGGACAACCAACACTGAAGCTTTCTTT. It codes for CASSLTGTTNTEAFF.